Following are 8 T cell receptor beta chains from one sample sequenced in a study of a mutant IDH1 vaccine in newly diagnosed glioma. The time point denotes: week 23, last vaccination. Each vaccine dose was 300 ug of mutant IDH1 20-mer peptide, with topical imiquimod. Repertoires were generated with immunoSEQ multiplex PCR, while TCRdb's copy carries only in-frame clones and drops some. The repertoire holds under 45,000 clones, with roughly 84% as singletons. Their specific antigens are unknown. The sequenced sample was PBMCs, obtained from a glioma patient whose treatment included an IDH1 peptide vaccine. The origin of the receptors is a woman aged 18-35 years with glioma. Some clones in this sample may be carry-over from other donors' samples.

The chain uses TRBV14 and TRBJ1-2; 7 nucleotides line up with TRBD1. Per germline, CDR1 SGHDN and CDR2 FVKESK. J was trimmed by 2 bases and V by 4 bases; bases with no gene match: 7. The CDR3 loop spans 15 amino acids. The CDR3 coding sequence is TGTGCCAGCAGCCCTTTGACAGGGACGAACTATGGCTACACCTTC. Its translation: CASSPLTGTNYGYTF.

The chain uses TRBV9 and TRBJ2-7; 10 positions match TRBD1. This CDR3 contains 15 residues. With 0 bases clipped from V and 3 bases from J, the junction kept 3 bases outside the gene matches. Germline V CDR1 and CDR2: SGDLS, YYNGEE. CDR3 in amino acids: CASSVGGQGHYEQYF. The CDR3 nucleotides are TGTGCCAGCAGCGTAGGGGGACAGGGGCACTACGAGCAGTACTTC.

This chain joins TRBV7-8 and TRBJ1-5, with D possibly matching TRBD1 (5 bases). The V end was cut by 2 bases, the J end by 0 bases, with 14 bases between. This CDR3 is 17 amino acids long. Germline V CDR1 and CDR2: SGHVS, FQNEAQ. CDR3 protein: CASSLPGRRYSNQPQHF. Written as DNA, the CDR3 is TGTGCCAGCAGCTTACCGGGACGCCGGTATAGCAATCAGCCCCAGCATTTT.

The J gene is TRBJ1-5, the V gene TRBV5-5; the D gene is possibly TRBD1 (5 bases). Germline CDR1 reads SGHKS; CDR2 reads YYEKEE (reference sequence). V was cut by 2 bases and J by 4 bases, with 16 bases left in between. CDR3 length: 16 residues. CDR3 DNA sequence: TGTGCCAGCAGCTTAGAACAGGTTAACCGAAATCAGCCCCAGCATTTT. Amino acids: CASSLEQVNRNQPQHF.

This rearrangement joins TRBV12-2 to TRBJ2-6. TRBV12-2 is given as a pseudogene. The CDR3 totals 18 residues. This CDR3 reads CASRLAWTRSSGANVLTF. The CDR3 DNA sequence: TGTGCAAGTCGCTTAGCGTGGACCCGGAGCTCTGGGGCCAACGTCCTGACTTTC.

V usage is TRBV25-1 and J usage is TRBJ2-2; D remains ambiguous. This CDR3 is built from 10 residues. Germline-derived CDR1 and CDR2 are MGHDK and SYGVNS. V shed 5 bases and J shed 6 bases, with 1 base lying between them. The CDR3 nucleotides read TGTGCCAGCAGTTCCGGGGAGCTGTTTTTT. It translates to CASSSGELFF.

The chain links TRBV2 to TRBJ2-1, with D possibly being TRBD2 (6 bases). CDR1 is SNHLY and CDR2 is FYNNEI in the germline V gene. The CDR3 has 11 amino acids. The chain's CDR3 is CAGGADNEQFF. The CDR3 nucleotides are TGTGCGGGCGGGGCGGACAATGAGCAGTTCTTC.

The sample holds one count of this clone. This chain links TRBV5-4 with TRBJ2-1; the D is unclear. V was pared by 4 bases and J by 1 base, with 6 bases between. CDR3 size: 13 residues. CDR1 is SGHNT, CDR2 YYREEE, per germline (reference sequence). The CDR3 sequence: CASSPGSYNEQFF. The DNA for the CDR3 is TGTGCCAGCAGCCCCGGGTCCTACAATGAGCAGTTCTTC.